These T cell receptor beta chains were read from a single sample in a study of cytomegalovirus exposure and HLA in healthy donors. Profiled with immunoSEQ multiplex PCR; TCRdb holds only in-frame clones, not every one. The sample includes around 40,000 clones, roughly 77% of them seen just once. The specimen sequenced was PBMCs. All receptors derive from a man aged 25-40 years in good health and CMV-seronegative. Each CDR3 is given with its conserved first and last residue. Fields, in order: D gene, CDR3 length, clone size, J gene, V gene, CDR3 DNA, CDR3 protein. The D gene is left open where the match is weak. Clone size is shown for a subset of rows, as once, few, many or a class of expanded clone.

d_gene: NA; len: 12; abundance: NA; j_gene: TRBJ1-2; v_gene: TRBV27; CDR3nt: TGTGCCAGCAGTTTTTCCGGGGGACGCTACACCTTC; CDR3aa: CASSFSGGRYTF
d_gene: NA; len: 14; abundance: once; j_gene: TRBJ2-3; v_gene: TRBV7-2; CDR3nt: TGTGCCAGCAGCTCGGGACATTCCACAGATACGCAGTATTTT; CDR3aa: CASSSGHSTDTQYF
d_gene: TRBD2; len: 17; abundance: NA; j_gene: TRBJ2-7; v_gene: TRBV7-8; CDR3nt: TGTGCCAGCAGTCAAGGGACTAGCGGGAGGGCCATCTACGAGCAGTACTTC; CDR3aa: CASSQGTSGRAIYEQYF
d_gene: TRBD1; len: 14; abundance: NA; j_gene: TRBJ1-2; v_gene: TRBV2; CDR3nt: TGTGCCAGCAGCTCTACAGGGGGGTACTATGGCTACACCTTC; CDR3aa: CASSSTGGYYGYTF
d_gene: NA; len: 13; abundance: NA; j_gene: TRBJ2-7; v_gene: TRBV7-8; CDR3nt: TGTGCCAGCAGCTTAGTCGGGGGCTACGAGCAGTACTTC; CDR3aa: CASSLVGGYEQYF
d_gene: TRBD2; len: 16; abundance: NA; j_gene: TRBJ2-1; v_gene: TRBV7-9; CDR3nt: TGTTCCAGCAGCTTGGCTAGCGGGGGGGGGCGTCGGGAGCAGTTCTTC; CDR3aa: CSSSLASGGGRREQFF
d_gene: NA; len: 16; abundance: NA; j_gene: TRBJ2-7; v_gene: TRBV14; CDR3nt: TGTGCCAGCAGCCGAAAAGGGCGGATAGGGGATTACGAGCAGTACTTC; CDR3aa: CASSRKGRIGDYEQYF
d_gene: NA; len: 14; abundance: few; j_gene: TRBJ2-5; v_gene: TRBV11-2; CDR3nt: TGTGCCAGCAGCTTAGGCACGAGGACAGTGACCCAGTACTTC; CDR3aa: CASSLGTRTVTQYF
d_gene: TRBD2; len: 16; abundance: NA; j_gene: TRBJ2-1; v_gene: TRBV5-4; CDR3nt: TGTGCCAGCAGCTCTGGCGGTAGCGGGGTCCGTGATGAGCAGTTCTTC; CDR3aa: CASSSGGSGVRDEQFF
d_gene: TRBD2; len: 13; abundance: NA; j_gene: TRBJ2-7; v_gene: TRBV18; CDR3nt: TGTGCCAGCTCACCCGGACTAGAGGGCGAGCAGTACTTC; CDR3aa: CASSPGLEGEQYF
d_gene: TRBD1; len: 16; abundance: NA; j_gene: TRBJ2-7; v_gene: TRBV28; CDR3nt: TGTGCCAGCAGTTTCCTCCCCCCGGGACAGGGCTACGAGCAGTACTTC; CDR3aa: CASSFLPPGQGYEQYF
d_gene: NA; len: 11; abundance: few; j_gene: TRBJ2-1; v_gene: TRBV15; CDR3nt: TGTGCCACCGAGGTGAGTGGTGAGCAGTTCTTC; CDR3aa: CATEVSGEQFF
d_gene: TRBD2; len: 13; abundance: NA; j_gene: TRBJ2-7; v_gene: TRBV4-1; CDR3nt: TGCGCCAGCAGGGCTAGCGGCTCCTACGAGCAGTACTTC; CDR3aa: CASRASGSYEQYF
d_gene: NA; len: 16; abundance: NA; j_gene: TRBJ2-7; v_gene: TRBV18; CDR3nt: TGTGCCAGCTCAACTAATACGGGCAGGGGAGGGTACGAGCAGTACTTC; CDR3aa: CASSTNTGRGGYEQYF
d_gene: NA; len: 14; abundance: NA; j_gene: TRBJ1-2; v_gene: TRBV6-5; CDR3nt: TGTGCCAGCAGTCGAACAGGGATCGGCTATGGCTACACCTTC; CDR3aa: CASSRTGIGYGYTF
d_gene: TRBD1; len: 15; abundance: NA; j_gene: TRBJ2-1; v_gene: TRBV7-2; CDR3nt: TGTGCCAGCACCCCGGACAGGGTCACCTACAATGAGCAGTTCTTC; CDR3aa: CASTPDRVTYNEQFF
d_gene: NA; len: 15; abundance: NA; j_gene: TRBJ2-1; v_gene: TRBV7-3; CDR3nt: TGTGCCAGCAGCTTGGGACTGACTTCCTACAATGAGCAGTTCTTC; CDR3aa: CASSLGLTSYNEQFF
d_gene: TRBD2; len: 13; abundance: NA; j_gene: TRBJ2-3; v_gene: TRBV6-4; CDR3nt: TGTGCCACATCGGAGACTAGCCGAGATACGCAGTATTTT; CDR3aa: CATSETSRDTQYF
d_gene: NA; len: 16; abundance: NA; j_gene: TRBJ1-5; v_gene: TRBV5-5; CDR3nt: TGTGCCAGCAGCTTGGTCATCGCAGGGAGCAATCAGCCCCAGCATTTT; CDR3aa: CASSLVIAGSNQPQHF
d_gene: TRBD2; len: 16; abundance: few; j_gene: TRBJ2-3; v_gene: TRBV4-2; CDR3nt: TGTGCCAGCAGCCTCTCACTAGCGGGAGGCACAGATACGCAGTATTTT; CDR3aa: CASSLSLAGGTDTQYF
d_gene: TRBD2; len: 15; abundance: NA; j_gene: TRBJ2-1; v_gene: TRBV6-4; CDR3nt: TGTGCCAGCAGTGAAGGGGCGGGAGGGCCCAATGAGCAGTTCTTC; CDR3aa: CASSEGAGGPNEQFF
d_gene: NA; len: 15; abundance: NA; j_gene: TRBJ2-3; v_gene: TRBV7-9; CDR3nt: TGTGCCAGCAGCGCCCAGACTAGTAGCACAGATACGCAGTATTTT; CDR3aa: CASSAQTSSTDTQYF
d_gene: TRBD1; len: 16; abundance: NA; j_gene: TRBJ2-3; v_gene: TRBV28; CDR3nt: TGTGCCAGCAGTCGGACAGGGGCTCCTTTCACAGATACGCAGTATTTT; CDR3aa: CASSRTGAPFTDTQYF
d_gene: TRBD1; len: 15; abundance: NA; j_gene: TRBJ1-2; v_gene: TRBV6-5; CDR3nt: TGTGCCAGCAGAAGGGAGACAGGGAGTGGGTATGGCTACACCTTC; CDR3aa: CASRRETGSGYGYTF
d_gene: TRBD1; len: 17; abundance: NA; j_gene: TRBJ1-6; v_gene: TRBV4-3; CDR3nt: TGCGCCAGCAGCCACACAGGGGATAAGGCCTATAATTCACCCCTCCACTTT; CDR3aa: CASSHTGDKAYNSPLHF
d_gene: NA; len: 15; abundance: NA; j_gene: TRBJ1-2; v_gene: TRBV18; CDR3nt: TGTGCCAGCTCAGCATCGGGACATGTGTTTGATGGCTACACCTTC; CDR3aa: CASSASGHVFDGYTF
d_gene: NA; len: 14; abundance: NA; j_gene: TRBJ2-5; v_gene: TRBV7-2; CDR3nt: TGTGCCAGCAGCTTTCAGACATCTATGGAGACCCAGTACTTC; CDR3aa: CASSFQTSMETQYF
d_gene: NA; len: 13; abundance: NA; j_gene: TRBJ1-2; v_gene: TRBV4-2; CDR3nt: TGTGCCAGCAGCCAAGGGGGGGAGATGGGCTACACCTTC; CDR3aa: CASSQGGEMGYTF
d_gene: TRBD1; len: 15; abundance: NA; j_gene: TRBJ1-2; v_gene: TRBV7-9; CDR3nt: TGTGCCAGCAGCGCCGGACAGGGGGCTAACTATGGCTACACCTTC; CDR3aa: CASSAGQGANYGYTF
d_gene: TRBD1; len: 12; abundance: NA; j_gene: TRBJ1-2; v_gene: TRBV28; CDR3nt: TGTGCCAGCAGTCTGGACAGGGATGGCTACACCTTC; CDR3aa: CASSLDRDGYTF
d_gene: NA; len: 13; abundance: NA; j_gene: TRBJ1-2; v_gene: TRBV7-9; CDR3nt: TGTGCCAGCAGCTTAGCCGGGGGCTATGGCTACACCTTC; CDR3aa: CASSLAGGYGYTF
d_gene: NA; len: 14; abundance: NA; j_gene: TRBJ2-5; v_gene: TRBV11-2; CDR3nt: TGTGCCAGCAGCCGCTCGAGAGGGTGGGAGACCCAGTACTTC; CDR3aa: CASSRSRGWETQYF
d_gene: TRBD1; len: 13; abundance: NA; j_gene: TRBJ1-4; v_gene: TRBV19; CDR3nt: TGTGCCAGTGGGACAGGGGGCCTTGAAAAACTGTTTTTT; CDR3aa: CASGTGGLEKLFF
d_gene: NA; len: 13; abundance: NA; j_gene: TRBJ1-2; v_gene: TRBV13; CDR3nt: TGTGCCAGCAGCTGGACGGGAAACTATGGCTACACCTTC; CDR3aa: CASSWTGNYGYTF
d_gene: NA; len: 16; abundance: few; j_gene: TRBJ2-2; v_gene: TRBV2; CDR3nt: TGTGCCAGCAGTTGGACAGACCCCAGATTCACCGGGGAGCTGTTTTTT; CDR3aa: CASSWTDPRFTGELFF
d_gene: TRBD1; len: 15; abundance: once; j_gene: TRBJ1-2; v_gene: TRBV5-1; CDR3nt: TGCGCCAGCAGCCCCCTCTCAGGGGGTACTGATGGCTACACCTTC; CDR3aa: CASSPLSGGTDGYTF
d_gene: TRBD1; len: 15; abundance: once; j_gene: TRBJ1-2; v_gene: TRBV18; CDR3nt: TGTGCCAGCTCACCTACGGCCGGGACAGACTATGGCTACACCTTC; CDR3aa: CASSPTAGTDYGYTF
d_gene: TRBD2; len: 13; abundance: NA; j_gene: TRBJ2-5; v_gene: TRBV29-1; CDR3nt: TGCAGCGGATCAGCGGGAGTACAAGAGACCCAGTACTTC; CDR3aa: CSGSAGVQETQYF
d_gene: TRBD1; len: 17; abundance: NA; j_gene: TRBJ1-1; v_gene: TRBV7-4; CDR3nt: TGTGCCAGCAGCCATAGACAGGGGAGGGAGCAGAACACTGAAGCTTTCTTT; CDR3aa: CASSHRQGREQNTEAFF
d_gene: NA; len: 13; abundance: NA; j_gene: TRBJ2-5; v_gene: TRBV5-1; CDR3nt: TGCGCCAGCAGCTTGGGAGAGTTGGAGACCCAGTACTTC; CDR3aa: CASSLGELETQYF
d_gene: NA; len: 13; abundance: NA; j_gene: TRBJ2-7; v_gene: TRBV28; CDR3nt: TGTGCCAGCAGTTTATCGGAGCACTACGAGCAGTACTTC; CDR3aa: CASSLSEHYEQYF
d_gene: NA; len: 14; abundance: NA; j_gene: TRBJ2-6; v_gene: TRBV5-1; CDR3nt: TGCGCCAGCAGCCCGGGGGCTGGGGCCAACGTCCTGACTTTC; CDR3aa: CASSPGAGANVLTF